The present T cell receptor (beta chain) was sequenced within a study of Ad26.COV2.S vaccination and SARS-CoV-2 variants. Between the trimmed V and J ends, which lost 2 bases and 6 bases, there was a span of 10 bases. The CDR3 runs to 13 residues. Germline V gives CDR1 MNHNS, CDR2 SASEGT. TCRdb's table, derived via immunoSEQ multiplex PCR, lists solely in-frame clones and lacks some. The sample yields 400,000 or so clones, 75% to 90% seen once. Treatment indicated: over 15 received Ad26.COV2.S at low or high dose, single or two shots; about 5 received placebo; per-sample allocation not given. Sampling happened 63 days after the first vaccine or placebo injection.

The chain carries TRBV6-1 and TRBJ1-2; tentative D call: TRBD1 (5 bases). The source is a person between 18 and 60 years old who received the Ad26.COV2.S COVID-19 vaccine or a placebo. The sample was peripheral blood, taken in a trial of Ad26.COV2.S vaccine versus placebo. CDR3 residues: CASSESGLDGYTF. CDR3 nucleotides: TGTGCCAGCAGTGAATCAGGGTTGGATGGCTACACCTTC.